The entry below gives a single T cell receptor (beta chain) sequence along with its context. The sample comes from a study of beta chain features in type 1 diabetes. Germline values: CDR1 LGHNA, CDR2 YNFKEQ. V was cut by 0 bases and J by 5 bases, with 13 bases left in between. This CDR3 is built from 15 residues. Reverse transcribing all isolated RNA meant expressed TCRB transcripts were sequenced. Assay used: immunoSEQ multiplex PCR; TCRdb lists only in-frame clones, some missing. The sample shows 360,000 or so clones, about 20% of them seen only once. Each sorted population was over 98% pure. The TCR comes from a woman under 30 in good health. The sequenced sample consisted of naive CD4+ T cells from blood. The chain is built from TRBV4-2 and TRBJ1-1; tentative D call: TRBD1 (5 bases). Here the CDR3 reads CASSQDWQGGTEAFF. As DNA, the CDR3 is TGTGCCAGCAGCCAAGATTGGCAGGGTGGTACTGAAGCTTTCTTT.